This T cell receptor beta chain is from a study of CD8 T cells in Susac syndrome. Turning to the study itself: Among sequenced Susac syndrome patients, about six had active disease and eight were in remission. Study-level findings and limits: No clonal expansion appeared among CD4+ T cells in Susac patients.

Of note for this clonotype: Its antigen remains unknown.

The RNA, 0.5 to 1 ug, was put through reverse transcription using random hexamers. TCRdb processed the immunoSEQ multiplex PCR reads anew with MiXCR; each CDR3 protein has one entry. The sample carries some 210,000 distinct CDR3 sequences, around 93% recorded once. TEMRA cells were FACS-enriched, and CD8+ and CD4+ T cells were isolated negatively. The CDR3 contains 13 residues. Trimming pared 1 base from V and 5 bases from J, leaving 11 bases between. CDR1 is GTSNPN and CDR2 is SVGIG in the germline V gene (reference sequence). The chain has TRBV30 and TRBJ1-1; TRBD1 is a possible D gene (5 bases). Sequencing input: CD4+ T cells from PBMCs. This TCR was sampled from a human donor with Susac syndrome. CDR3 sequence: CAWSAGRETEAFF. CDR3 DNA: TGTGCCTGGAGTGCGGGGCGTGAAACTGAAGCTTTCTTT.